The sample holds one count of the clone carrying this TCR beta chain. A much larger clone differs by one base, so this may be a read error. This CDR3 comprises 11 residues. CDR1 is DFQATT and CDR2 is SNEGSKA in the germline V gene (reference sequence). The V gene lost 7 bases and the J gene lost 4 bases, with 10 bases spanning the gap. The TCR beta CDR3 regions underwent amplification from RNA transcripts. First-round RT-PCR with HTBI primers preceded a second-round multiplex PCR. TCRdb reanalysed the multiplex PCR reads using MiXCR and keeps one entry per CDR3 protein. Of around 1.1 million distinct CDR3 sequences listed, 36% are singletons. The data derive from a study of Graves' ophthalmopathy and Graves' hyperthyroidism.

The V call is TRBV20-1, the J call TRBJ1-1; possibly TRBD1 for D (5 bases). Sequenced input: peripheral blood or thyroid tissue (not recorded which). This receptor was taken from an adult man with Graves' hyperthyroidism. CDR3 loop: CSEVGGTEAFF. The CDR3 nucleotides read TGCAGTGAGGTGGGGGGCACTGAAGCTTTCTTT.